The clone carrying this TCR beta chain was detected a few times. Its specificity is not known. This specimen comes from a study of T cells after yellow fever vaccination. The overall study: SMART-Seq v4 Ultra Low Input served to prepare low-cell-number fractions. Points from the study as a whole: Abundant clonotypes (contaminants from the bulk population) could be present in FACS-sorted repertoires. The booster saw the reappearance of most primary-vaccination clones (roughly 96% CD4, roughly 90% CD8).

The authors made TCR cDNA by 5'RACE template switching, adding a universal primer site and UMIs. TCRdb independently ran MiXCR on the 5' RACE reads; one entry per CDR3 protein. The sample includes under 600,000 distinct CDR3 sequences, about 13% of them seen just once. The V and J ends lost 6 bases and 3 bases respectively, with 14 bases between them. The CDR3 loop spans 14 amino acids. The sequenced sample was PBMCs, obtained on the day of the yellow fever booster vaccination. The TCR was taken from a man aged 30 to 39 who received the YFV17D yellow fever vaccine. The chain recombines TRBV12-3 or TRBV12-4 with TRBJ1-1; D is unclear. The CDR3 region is CASSFTPGDTEAFF. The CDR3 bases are TGTGCCAGCAGCTTTACACCCGGGGACACTGAAGCTTTCTTT.